The clone carrying this TCR beta chain was observed a few times. In TCRdb, the RT-PCR reads were re-called with MiXCR into one record per CDR3 protein. The repertoire has fewer than 800,000 distinct CDR3 sequences, approximately 15% of them found once; the top ten carry 3.6%. There are 15 residues in the CDR3. With 5 bases removed from V and 7 bases from J, the gap between germline ends came to 17 bases. The sequenced material came from memory CD4+ T cells from blood. This chain uses TRBV12-3 or TRBV12-4 with TRBJ1-4, with D perhaps matching TRBD1 (5 bases). The TCR originated in a female donor in good health, serving as a healthy control. In DNA form, the CDR3 reads TGTGCCAGCAGTCACCCCAGGGATATCGGTGAAAAACTGTTTTTT. Amino acid sequence: CASSHPRDIGEKLFF.